This TCR beta chain was profiled in a study of blood T cell repertoires in COVID-19. Sequencing used immunoSEQ multiplex PCR; TCRdb keeps in-frame clones, though not all of them. The repertoire holds about 350,000 clones, with around nine tenths as singletons. This CDR3 contains 13 residues. In germline, CDR1 is MNHEY, CDR2 SMNVEV (reference sequence). Between the trimmed V and J ends, which lost 3 bases and 7 bases, there was a span of 9 bases. The receptor comes from a woman aged 30 to 39 who had been exposed to COVID-19. The genes are TRBV27 and TRBJ1-4; unclear D gene. The sample comprised PBMCs or T cells enriched from blood (not recorded which). This chain's CDR3 is CASSLSEFEKLFF. CDR3 bases: TGTGCCAGCAGTTTGTCAGAATTTGAAAAACTGTTTTTT. Full variable domain (rest looked up from reference TRBV27 and TRBJ1-4): EAQVTQNPRYLITVTGKKLTVTCSQNMNHEYMSWYRQDPGLGLRQIYYSMNVEVTDKGDVPEGYKVSRKEKRNFPLILESPSPNQTSLYFCASSLSEFEKLFFGSGTQLSVL.